These 30 T cell receptor beta chains came from one sample sequenced in a study of blood T cell repertoires in COVID-19. TCRdb keeps only in-frame clones here, not all; method: immunoSEQ multiplex PCR. The sample consists of around 220,000 clones, 65% to 85% of them appearing once. The sample was PBMCs or T cells enriched from blood (not recorded which). Receptors were obtained from a woman between 40 and 50 years old with acute COVID-19.

Details on this clone: Compared with germline, one end of the junction differs, possibly owing to a read error. The chain recombines TRBV6-1 with TRBJ2-7, with a weak D call TRBD1 (6 bases). The CDR3 totals 13 residues. The germline gives CDR1 MNHNS, CDR2 SASEGT. CDR3 nucleotides: TGTGCCAGCAGTGAAAAGGAGGTGGCAGGGGAACACTTC. Translated: CASSEKEVAGEHF.

This chain joins TRBV6-4 and TRBJ2-6; D uncertain. There are 14 residues in the CDR3. Trimming shortened V by 2 bases and J by 7 bases, and 9 bases separated the two germline ends. Germline assignment: CDR1 MRHNA and CDR2 SNTAGT. The CDR3 sequence is CASSDPGRANVLTF. CDR3 sequence (DNA): TGTGCCAGCAGTGACCCCGGTCGCGCCAACGTCCTGACTTTC.

The rearrangement uses TRBV29-1 and TRBJ1-1, with D possibly matching TRBD1 (6 bases). V was trimmed by 4 bases and J by 1 base, leaving 10 bases between them. The length of the CDR3 is 13 residues. Germline CDR1 reads SQVTM; CDR2 reads ANQGSEA. CDR3 protein: CSVVQQGNTEAFF. CDR3 in DNA: TGCAGCGTTGTTCAACAGGGGAACACTGAAGCTTTCTTT.

The chain combines TRBV19 with TRBJ1-3; D is possibly TRBD1 (5 bases). Germline assignment: CDR1 LNHDA and CDR2 SQIVND (reference sequence). Trimming pared 5 bases from V and 0 bases from J, leaving 11 bases between. This CDR3 comprises 15 residues. Written as DNA, the CDR3 is TGTGCCAGTAGTGTCAATCAGGGCTCTGGAAACACCATATATTTT. Its protein product is CASSVNQGSGNTIYF.

The chain combines TRBV27 with TRBJ2-1, with D possibly TRBD1 on 6 matching bases. Trimming pared 6 bases from V and 9 bases from J, leaving 15 bases between. The germline V gene encodes CDR1 MNHEY and CDR2 SMNVEV (reference sequence). The length of the CDR3 is 13 residues. CDR3 in DNA: TGTGCCAGCAGACTATCAGGGGAAAGTGAGCAGTTCTTC. As protein: CASRLSGESEQFF.

The chain links TRBV28 to TRBJ1-3, with a possible D match to TRBD1 (5 bases). Trimming left V 2 bases short and J 3 bases short, with 11 bases between. CDR3 length: 15 residues. In germline, CDR1 is MDHEN, CDR2 SYDVKM. The DNA of the CDR3 is TGTGCCAGCAGTTTAACTCAGGGCGGTGGAAACACCATATATTTT. Protein: CASSLTQGGGNTIYF.

V gene TRBV6-5 combines with J gene TRBJ1-5; D not certain. Trimming left V 7 bases short and J 0 bases short, with 13 bases between. Germline CDR1 is MNHEY and CDR2 is SVGAGI. The CDR3 totals 15 residues. CDR3 region: CASIKQYDSNQPQHF. CDR3 nucleotide sequence: TGTGCCAGCATTAAACAGTATGATAGCAATCAGCCCCAGCATTTT.

The rearrangement uses TRBV2 and TRBJ1-5; no clear D gene. Trimming took 6 bases from V and 1 from J, leaving 10 bases between them. The CDR3 length is 14 residues. Germline CDR1 is SNHLY and CDR2 is FYNNEI. CDR3 nucleotide sequence: TGTGCCAGCAGCCCTATGTTCAGCAATCAGCCCCAGCATTTT. Encoded protein: CASSPMFSNQPQHF.

This clone was detected many times. This chain links TRBV9 with TRBJ1-5; a weak D match, TRBD1 (6 bases). V lost 0 bases, J lost 5 bases, and 9 bases lay in between. CDR3 length: 14 residues. The germline V gene has CDR1 SGDLS and CDR2 YYNGEE. In nucleotides, the CDR3 is TGTGCCAGCAGCGTAGGACAGGCGGATCAGCCCCAGCATTTT. Translating gives CASSVGQADQPQHF.

This clone was detected only a few times. CDR3 amino acids: CASSSTDQGKSLSSGNTIYF. The CDR3 coding sequence is TGCGCCAGCAGCTCCACCGACCAGGGAAAGTCTCTGAGCTCTGGAAACACCATATATTTT. The chain employs TRBV4-1 and TRBJ1-3, with a possible D match to TRBD1 (5 bases). The CDR3 length is 20 residues. Germline CDR1 reads MGHRA; CDR2 reads YSYEKL. Between the trimmed V and J ends, which lost 5 bases and 0 bases, there was a span of 26 bases.

The chain combines TRBV5-8 with TRBJ1-2; 7 bases fit TRBD1. CDR3 size: 16 residues. Germline V gene data show CDR1 as SGHTS and CDR2 as YDEGEE. The V segment lost 4 bases and the J segment 0 bases; nucleotides outside the gene matches: 9. In DNA, the CDR3 is TGTGCCAGCAGCCTGTATTCCGGGACAGCTAACTATGGCTACACCTTC. Protein sequence: CASSLYSGTANYGYTF.

The chain employs TRBV18 and TRBJ2-6; D uncertain. Germline values: CDR1 KGHSH, CDR2 LQKENI. V was cut by 6 bases and J by 0 bases, with 12 bases left in between. The CDR3 contains 16 residues. CDR3 bases: TGTGCCAGCTCCCCGGTCCGAAACTCTGGGGCCAACGTCCTGACTTTC. It codes for CASSPVRNSGANVLTF.

This chain connects TRBV19 to TRBJ1-1; D gene ambiguous. Germline V gene sequence: CDR1 LNHDA, CDR2 SQIVND (reference sequence). The ends were cut back, 1 base at V and 2 bases at J, with 8 bases in the middle. This CDR3 contains 14 residues. Here the CDR3 reads CASSIGGSNTEAFF. CDR3 in DNA: TGTGCCAGTAGTATAGGAGGGAGTAACACTGAAGCTTTCTTT.

V usage is TRBV28 and J usage is TRBJ2-1; 10 positions agree with TRBD2. CDR3 length: 18 residues. Germline V gene data show CDR1 as MDHEN and CDR2 as SYDVKM. Trimming took 3 bases from V and 6 from J; bases not matched to a gene: 14. CDR3 coding DNA: TGTGCCAGCAGTTTCCCGGCAGCGGGAGGGCCTATTAGCAATGAGCAGTTCTTC. It encodes CASSFPAAGGPISNEQFF. Supplemented by reference TRBV28 and TRBJ2-1, the full variable domain reads DVKVTQSSRYLVKRTGEKVFLECVQDMDHENMFWYRQDPGLGLRLIYFSYDVKMKEKGDIPEGYSVSREKKERFSLILESASTNQTSMYLCASSFPAAGGPISNEQFFGPGTRLTVL.

This rearrangement joins TRBV6-2 or TRBV6-3 to TRBJ1-2; D not resolved. Per germline, CDR1 MNHEY and CDR2 SVGEGT. This CDR3 has 15 amino acids. Trimming stripped 3 bases from V and 6 bases from J, with 17 bases between. CDR3: CASSYSGGNLNGYTF. As DNA, the CDR3 is TGTGCCAGCAGTTATAGTGGAGGGAACCTCAATGGCTACACCTTC.

This clone was observed a handful of times. This chain joins TRBV5-5 and TRBJ1-1, with 7 bases identical to TRBD1. Germline V gene lookup returns CDR1 SGHKS and CDR2 YYEKEE (reference sequence). The CDR3 has 16 amino acids. V shed 7 bases, J shed 0 bases, and the junction held 12 bases outside the gene matches. The CDR3 DNA is TGTGCCAGCCTGGGGGCGCAGGGGGTTATGAACACTGAAGCTTTCTTT. The encoded protein is CASLGAQGVMNTEAFF.

This clone was seen more than once but under ten times. The CDR3 reads CASSTHPQGGTGELFF. The CDR3, as DNA: TGTGCCAGCAGCACTCACCCCCAGGGAGGGACCGGGGAGCTGTTTTTT. This chain links TRBV9 with TRBJ2-2; 7 nucleotides match TRBD2. The trim removed 4 bases at V and 5 bases at J, leaving 11 bases unmatched. The CDR3 consists of 16 residues. In germline, CDR1 is SGDLS, CDR2 YYNGEE.

The V gene is TRBV5-6, the J gene TRBJ1-2, with a possible D match to TRBD1 (5 bases). V was pared by 8 bases and J by 4 bases, with 18 bases between. From germline, CDR1 is SGHDT and CDR2 YYEEEE. This CDR3 has 14 amino acids. DNA for the CDR3: TGTGCCAGTCATGGAGCAGGGCGTCTCTATGGCTACACCTTC. Translated, it gives CASHGAGRLYGYTF.

The chain joins TRBV29-1 to TRBJ1-4; TRBD1 agrees at 9 bases. This CDR3 region has 13 residues. CDR1 is SQVTM, CDR2 ANQGSEA, per germline. The trim removed 6 bases at V and 8 bases at J, leaving 7 bases unmatched. CDR3 residues: CSVKQGAQEKLFF. Here the CDR3 DNA reads TGCAGCGTCAAACAGGGGGCGCAGGAAAAACTGTTTTTT.

Remarks on this clone: Mismatch with germline at one junction end may stem from a read error. J is TRBJ1-4 and V is TRBV20-1; no clear D gene. The CDR3 totals 11 residues. The germline gives CDR1 DFQATT, CDR2 SNEGSKA (reference sequence). The DNA for the CDR3 is TGCAGTGCTAGAACTGATGAAAAACTGTTTTTT. Its translation is CSARTDEKLFF.

This chain links TRBV5-6 with TRBJ2-7; 11 bases fit TRBD2. Germline loops: CDR1 SGHDT, CDR2 YYEEEE. V shed 4 bases, J shed 2 bases, and the junction held 2 bases outside the gene matches. The CDR3 runs 14 residues. The CDR3 DNA sequence: TGTGCCAGCAGCCGACTAGCGGGGCCCTACGAGCAGTACTTC. This encodes CASSRLAGPYEQYF.

V usage is TRBV3-1 (or the pseudogene TRBV3-2) and J usage is TRBJ2-3; 13 bases fit TRBD2. The junction had 15 bases not matched to a gene; V was cut back by 5 bases and J by 4 bases. The CDR3 runs 19 residues. Germline V gene lookup returns CDR1 LGHDT and CDR2 YNNKEL (reference sequence). CDR3 nucleotides: TGTGCCAGCAGCTTCCTCCGACTAGCGGGAGGCTTTAGGGCAGATACGCAGTATTTT. As protein: CASSFLRLAGGFRADTQYF.

This chain links TRBV7-6 with TRBJ2-2; D perhaps matches TRBD2 (5 bases). CDR1 and CDR2 from the germline V gene are SGHVS and FNYEAQ. Trimming stripped 6 bases from V and 6 bases from J, with 20 bases between. The CDR3 totals 16 residues. CDR3 DNA sequence: TGTGCCAGCAGACATGACGGACCCCGGGATCCCGGGGAGCTGTTTTTT. As protein: CASRHDGPRDPGELFF.

The V gene is TRBV7-9, the J gene TRBJ1-1; D may be TRBD1 (6 bases). V lost 7 bases and J 0 bases, leaving 12 bases between the germline ends. The V gene's germline CDR1 is SEHNR and CDR2 FQNEAQ (reference sequence). The CDR3 covers 14 residues. The CDR3 reads CASNQGLMNTEAFF. CDR3 DNA: TGTGCCAGCAACCAGGGGCTCATGAACACTGAAGCTTTCTTT.

This clone is a singleton in its sample. This chain uses TRBV27 with TRBJ2-5; no clear D gene. The ends were cut back, 8 bases at V and 3 bases at J, with 10 bases in the middle. The CDR3 is made up of 12 amino acids. Germline CDR1 reads MNHEY; CDR2 reads SMNVEV (reference sequence). The CDR3 loop reads CASGYREETQYF. CDR3 nucleotide sequence: TGTGCCAGCGGTTACAGAGAAGAGACCCAGTACTTC.

The rearrangement links TRBV5-5 to TRBJ1-2; the D is unclear. The V end was cut by 3 bases, the J end by 4 bases, with 10 bases between. Germline V gene data show CDR1 as SGHKS and CDR2 as YYEKEE (reference sequence). The CDR3 spans 13 residues. The chain's CDR3 is CASSSTAGYGYTF. Written as DNA, the CDR3 is TGTGCCAGCAGCTCGACGGCGGGCTATGGCTACACCTTC.

This clone has a single count. The chain has TRBV2 and TRBJ2-2, with D perhaps TRBD2 (6 bases). The germline CDR1 and CDR2 sequences are SNHLY and FYNNEI. This CDR3 region has 15 residues. The V gene lost 3 bases and the J gene lost 1 base, with 9 bases spanning the gap. This chain's CDR3 is CASSDTGGNTGELFF. CDR3 coding DNA: TGTGCCAGCAGTGATACCGGGGGGAACACCGGGGAGCTGTTTTTT.

The chain has TRBV7-3 and TRBJ1-1; D gene unclear. The V end lost 4 bases, the J end lost 1 base, and 7 bases lay between the germline ends. CDR1 is SGHTA and CDR2 is FQGTGA in the germline V gene. This CDR3 is 13 amino acids long. The DNA of the CDR3 is TGTGCCAGCAGCTCCCACAAGAACACTGAAGCTTTCTTT. Translating it yields CASSSHKNTEAFF.

The V call is TRBV19, the J call TRBJ1-5; TRBD1 might be the D (6 bases). V was trimmed by 5 bases and J by 1 base, leaving 21 bases between them. The germline V gene encodes CDR1 LNHDA and CDR2 SQIVND (reference sequence). CDR3 length: 18 amino acids. CDR3 bases: TGTGCCAGTAGTCACCCAGGGGCGGGTTTACGGAGCAATCAGCCCCAGCATTTT. Its translation is CASSHPGAGLRSNQPQHF.

The count of this clone is one. The chain joins TRBV19 to TRBJ2-7; D possibly corresponds to TRBD1 (7 bases). The CDR3 has 14 amino acids. The germline CDR1 and CDR2 sequences are LNHDA and SQIVND (reference sequence). Trimming removed 8 bases at V and 1 base at J, with 15 bases between. This CDR3 is CASRGGGGSYEQYF. CDR3 nucleotide sequence: TGTGCCAGTCGAGGAGGGGGCGGATCCTACGAGCAGTACTTC.